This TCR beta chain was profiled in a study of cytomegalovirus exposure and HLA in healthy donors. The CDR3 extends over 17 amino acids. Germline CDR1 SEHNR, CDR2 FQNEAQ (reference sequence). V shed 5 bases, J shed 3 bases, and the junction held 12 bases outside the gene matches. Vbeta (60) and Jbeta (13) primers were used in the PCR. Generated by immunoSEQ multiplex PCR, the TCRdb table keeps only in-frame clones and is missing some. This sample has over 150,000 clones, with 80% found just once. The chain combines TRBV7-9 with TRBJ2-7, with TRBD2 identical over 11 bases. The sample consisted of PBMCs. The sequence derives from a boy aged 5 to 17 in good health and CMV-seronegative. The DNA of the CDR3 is TGTGCCAGCAGCCCGATCGGTCTAGCGGGAGGAGTCTACGAGCAGTACTTC. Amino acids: CASSPIGLAGGVYEQYF.